Each of the 24 T cell receptor beta chains below was sequenced from the same sample in a study of T cells of healthy individuals (dated by TCRdb to between 2017 and 2018). The receptor library was made with 5' RACE. For sequencing, an Illumina MiSeq was employed. In TCRdb, the public reads were trimmed at Q25 with fastp and aligned with MiXCR, with productive beta chains retained. Entries are consolidated by CDR3 protein sequence, retaining the most common genes and DNA. The sample has about 96,000 distinct CDR3 sequences on record, under 20% of them singletons. Jointly, the top ten make up more than 5.5% of the sample. The source of these receptors is a human donor in good health.

This clonotype was detected many times. The V and J genes are TRBV7-2 and TRBJ2-3, with TRBD2 matching over 9 bases. With 3 bases clipped from V and 0 bases from J, the junction kept 10 bases outside the gene matches. The germline CDR1 and CDR2 sequences are SGHTA and FQGNSA. This CDR3 is 18 amino acids long. The CDR3 coding sequence is TGTGCCAGCAGCTTGTTAACAGCGGGGGGTACTAGCACAGATACGCAGTATTTT. Residues: CASSLLTAGGTSTDTQYF.

This clonotype has ten or more counts. This sequence joins TRBV20-1 and TRBJ1-2; weak D call: TRBD1 (6 bases). Germline V CDR1 and CDR2: DFQATT, SNEGSKA (reference sequence). Trimming took off 3 bases at V and 8 bases at J, with 10 bases between the two ends. This CDR3 region has 11 residues. Here the CDR3 reads CSASRGTGYTF. Written as DNA, the CDR3 is TGCAGTGCTAGCAGGGGTACGGGCTACACCTTC.

The rearrangement uses TRBV9 and TRBJ2-7; TRBD2 is a possible D gene (6 bases). Trimming shortened V by 0 bases and J by 2 bases, and 9 bases separated the two germline ends. Germline CDR1 reads SGDLS; CDR2 reads YYNGEE. The CDR3 contains 14 residues. The DNA of the CDR3 is TGTGCCAGCAGCGTAGTCCCGGGGGCCTACGAGCAGTACTTC. Protein product: CASSVVPGAYEQYF.

This clonotype was observed at least ten times. The chain employs TRBV7-3 and TRBJ2-6; D ambiguous. Trimming stripped 4 bases from V and 6 bases from J, with 13 bases between. CDR3 size: 15 residues. Germline CDR1 SGHTA, CDR2 FQGTGA. In nucleotides, the CDR3 is TGTGCCAGCAGCTCAAGGGCTACCGCGGCCAACGTCCTGACTTTC. As protein: CASSSRATAANVLTF.

V is TRBV7-9 and J is TRBJ2-6, with D hard to call. Trimming removed 2 bases at V and 1 base at J, with 3 bases between. Germline CDR1 is SEHNR and CDR2 is FQNEAQ (reference sequence). CDR3 length: 14 amino acids. The CDR3 reads CASSLTSGANVLTF. The CDR3 DNA follows: TGTGCCAGCAGCTTAACATCTGGGGCCAACGTCCTGACTTTC.

The V call is TRBV29-1, the J call TRBJ2-7; 8 bases map to TRBD2. The germline gives CDR1 SQVTM, CDR2 ANQGSEA. This CDR3 is 15 amino acids long. V lost 7 bases to trimming and J lost 0 bases; unmatched junction nucleotides: 11. CDR3 in amino acids: CSATRGGAVSYEQYF. The CDR3 nucleotides are TGCAGCGCAACCCGGGGGGGGGCCGTCTCCTACGAGCAGTACTTC.

The CDR3 DNA reads as TGTGCCAGCAGTTTGGCAAGGGGCTACGAGCAGTACTTC. The encoded protein is CASSLARGYEQYF. This rearrangement joins TRBV27 to TRBJ2-7; tentative D call: TRBD1 (5 bases). V lost 3 bases, J lost 3 bases, and 9 bases lay in between. CDR1 is MNHEY and CDR2 is SMNVEV in the germline V gene (reference sequence). The CDR3 loop spans 13 amino acids.

Ten or more counts support this clonotype. The V and J genes are TRBV2 and TRBJ2-7; D possibly corresponds to TRBD2 (6 bases). Deletions cut 3 bases from V and 1 base from J, with 16 bases between. Germline CDR1 is SNHLY and CDR2 is FYNNEI. There are 16 residues in the CDR3. In DNA, the CDR3 is TGTGCCAGCAGTGACTCGGGGGTACTCGGGTCCTACGAGCAGTACTTC. It yields the protein CASSDSGVLGSYEQYF.

This clonotype came up a few times. This chain connects TRBV28 to TRBJ1-5; D ambiguous. With 3 bases removed from V and 8 bases from J, the gap between germline ends came to 8 bases. CDR3 length: 12 residues. CDR1 and CDR2 from the germline V gene are MDHEN and SYDVKM. The CDR3 nucleotides read TGTGCCAGCAGTTTTAATAGCAAGCCCCAGCATTTT. Its protein is CASSFNSKPQHF.

In its sample, this clonotype was seen many times. The genes are TRBV18 and TRBJ2-2, with 8 nucleotides matching TRBD2. This CDR3 contains 16 residues. V lost 4 bases and J lost 1; bases outside the gene matches: 5. CDR1 and CDR2 (germline): KGHSH, LQKENI. CDR3 DNA: TGTGCCAGCTCACTCATGACTAGCGAGAACACCGGGGAGCTGTTTTTT. It translates to CASSLMTSENTGELFF.

In this sample, this clonotype turned up a few times. This chain joins TRBV6-5 and TRBJ2-1; 9 bases are a match to TRBD1. This CDR3 spans 16 amino acids. CDR1 is MNHEY and CDR2 is SVGAGI in the germline V gene. The trim removed 6 bases at V and 4 bases at J, leaving 10 bases unmatched. CDR3 sequence reads: CASSPSRDRVYNEQFF. CDR3 sequence (DNA): TGTGCCAGCAGCCCTTCCCGGGACAGGGTTTACAATGAGCAGTTCTTC.

This clonotype was counted between two and nine times. The chain joins TRBV27 to TRBJ2-2; 8 bases are shared with TRBD1. This CDR3 has 15 amino acids. With V trimmed by 6 bases and J by 5 bases, 8 bases remained unmatched. Germline V gives CDR1 MNHEY, CDR2 SMNVEV (reference sequence). Here the CDR3 reads CASRKTGVWTGELFF. In DNA form, the CDR3 reads TGTGCCAGCAGAAAGACAGGGGTCTGGACCGGGGAGCTGTTTTTT.

This clonotype was seen a handful of times. The rearrangement uses TRBV7-6 and TRBJ2-7, with 8 bases lining up with TRBD1. CDR1 and CDR2 (germline): SGHVS, FNYEAQ. The J segment lost 5 bases and the V segment lost 4 bases, leaving 7 bases of the junction unmatched. The CDR3 length is 14 residues. The CDR3 DNA reads TGTGCCAGCAGCTCCGGACAGGGAGCACACGAGCAGTACTTC. This gives the protein CASSSGQGAHEQYF.

This clonotype was found a few times. The chain couples TRBV28 to TRBJ2-7; 7 nucleotides match TRBD1. Germline trimming cut 6 bases from V and 0 bases from J; bases unmatched to any gene: 8. Germline CDR1 reads MDHEN; CDR2 reads SYDVKM. The CDR3 has 15 residues. CDR3 amino acids: CASRGLGTVSYEQYF. As DNA, the CDR3 is TGTGCCAGCAGGGGGCTGGGGACAGTCTCCTACGAGCAGTACTTC.

The genes are TRBV12-3 or TRBV12-4 and TRBJ1-1; the D gene is possibly TRBD1 (6 bases). Trimming shortened V by 6 bases and J by 5 bases, and 16 bases separated the two germline ends. The CDR3 runs 14 residues. In nucleotides, the CDR3 is TGTGCCAGCAGCCCCGCGGCAGGGGTTACTGAAGCTTTCTTT. Amino acid sequence: CASSPAAGVTEAFF.

The J gene is TRBJ2-5, the V gene TRBV19; 7 bases are a match to TRBD1. This CDR3 has 13 amino acids. CDR1 is LNHDA and CDR2 is SQIVND in the germline V gene (reference sequence). Trimming at V came to 7 bases and at J to 5 bases, leaving 7 bases not matched to a gene. CDR3 sequence (DNA): TGTGCCAGTAACAGGGGCTGGTCGGAGACCCAGTACTTC. Amino acid sequence: CASNRGWSETQYF.

V is TRBV3-1 and J is TRBJ1-1; TRBD1 might be the D (6 bases). The CDR3 length is 14 residues. V dropped 6 bases and J dropped 7 bases, with 18 bases sitting between them. Per germline, CDR1 LGHDT and CDR2 YNNKEL (reference sequence). This CDR3 reads CASSLQGERNEAFF. Here the CDR3 DNA reads TGTGCCAGCAGTCTACAGGGAGAAAGAAATGAAGCTTTCTTT.

The rearrangement links TRBV6-2 or TRBV6-3 to TRBJ2-5; TRBD2 might be the D (5 bases). V lost 0 bases, J lost 5 bases, and 7 bases lay in between. The germline gives CDR1 MNHEY, CDR2 SVGEGT. This CDR3 spans 13 amino acids. The CDR3 is CASSYSGKETQYF. As DNA, the CDR3 is TGTGCCAGCAGTTACTCCGGGAAGGAGACCCAGTACTTC.

This clonotype was detected only a few times. The chain combines TRBV20-1 with TRBJ2-3; weak D call: TRBD1 (6 bases). Germline CDR1 reads DFQATT; CDR2 reads SNEGSKA (reference sequence). V gave up 1 base and J gave up 5 bases, with 10 bases separating them. This CDR3 region has 13 residues. CDR3 bases: TGCAGTGCTAGAGGACCCAGGGGAGATACGCAGTATTTT. It codes for CSARGPRGDTQYF.

This sequence joins TRBV29-1 and TRBJ2-1; D may be TRBD2 (6 bases). Trimming removed 7 bases at V and 9 bases at J, with 13 bases between. The germline gives CDR1 SQVTM, CDR2 ANQGSEA. This CDR3 spans 11 amino acids. The CDR3: CSAGTRGEQFF. DNA of the CDR3: TGCAGCGCGGGGACTCGGGGTGAGCAGTTCTTC.

J is TRBJ1-5 and V is TRBV20-1; D is possibly TRBD1 (5 bases). Germline CDR1 DFQATT, CDR2 SNEGSKA (reference sequence). V was cut by 5 bases and J by 0 bases, with 23 bases left in between. The CDR3 has 18 amino acids. The CDR3, as DNA: TGCAGTGCTGCCGTTAGGACAAGCCAGGCTTATAGCAATCAGCCCCAGCATTTT. Translating it yields CSAAVRTSQAYSNQPQHF.

The chain has TRBV7-2 and TRBJ2-2, with D tentatively TRBD2 (6 bases). The ends were cut back, 2 bases at V and 6 bases at J, with 19 bases in the middle. The CDR3 covers 17 residues. CDR1 and CDR2 (germline): SGHTA, FQGNSA. The CDR3 DNA sequence: TGTGCCAGCAGCTTACCGGAGCGTGGGTCGGGGGCCGGGGAGCTGTTTTTT. It codes for CASSLPERGSGAGELFF.

This clonotype has a handful of counts. The chain joins TRBV5-1 to TRBJ2-2; TRBD1 might be the D (6 bases). The CDR3 totals 13 residues. V gave up 4 bases and J gave up 3 bases, with 7 bases separating them. Germline CDR1 reads SGHRS; CDR2 reads YFSETQ. CDR3 bases: TGCGCCAGCAGCCCAGGGGACACCGGGGAGCTGTTTTTT. Protein product: CASSPGDTGELFF.

The table lists this clonotype with a few counts. In DNA form, the CDR3 reads TGCGCCAGCAGCTTGGGATTGGAGAGCAGCAATCAGCCCCAGCATTTT. Translating it yields CASSLGLESSNQPQHF. V usage is TRBV5-1 and J usage is TRBJ1-5; no clear D. From germline, CDR1 is SGHRS and CDR2 YFSETQ. The CDR3 runs to 16 residues. Between the trimmed V and J ends, which lost 0 bases and 1 base, there was a span of 11 bases.